This T cell receptor beta chain stems from a study of blood T cells in healthy people across ages (dated by TCRdb to the mid-2010s). Turning to the overall study: Template switching captured roughly one uniquely barcoded TCR beta cDNA molecule per two T cells in model experiments. Using deep sequencing normalized with unique cDNA molecular identifiers, the study measured how TCR beta repertoire diversity changes with age. Using the same blood draw, the study looked at two additional independent replicas of 1 million unique cDNA reads for two donors, one aged 18 to 30 and the other aged 80 or older. To avoid experimental bias, donors of different ages were randomly spread across the sequencing lanes. Four age groups were formed from the donors: young (average about 15 years), middle-aged (roughly 38), aged (around 62) and long-lived (roughly 81).

Turning to this clonotype: Its target antigen remains unknown. The input lacks base qualities; no much larger clone sits a single base away.

On the study overall, not on this receptor specifically: Estimates of total diversity based on one million sequenced T cells were regarded as lower bounds and as underestimates. As age increased, observed TCR beta diversity per million T cells dropped in a roughly linear way, and a significant reduction was already evident by age approximately 40. Conclusive comparison of naive and antigen-experienced compartments was prevented by the profiling of bulk unsorted PBMCs. The CMV infection status of donors was not known, potentially confounding age-related changes in expanded clonotypes. A strong correlation was found between observed TCR beta diversity and the percentage of naive T cells measured by flow cytometry. Compared with the aged group, the long-lived group had more naive CD4+ T cells, fewer expanded clones and increased TCR diversity, suggesting age selection.

Receptor libraries were prepared by 5' RACE. TCRdb records Illumina HiSeq 2500 as the sequencer. A second PCR of about 6 to 11 cycles was performed with a sample-barcoded 5' primer and a J-beta primer mix. A template-switch 5' adaptor carrying 12 random nucleotides introduced a unique molecular identifier onto each TCR beta cDNA molecule. Each sample yielded at least 2.5 million CDR3-containing paired-end reads. First-strand cDNA synthesis was performed from all RNA using the Mint cDNA synthesis kit, with priming by a TRBC-specific oligonucleotide. Following uracil-DNA glycosylase treatment, all cDNA underwent a first 18-cycle PCR with the universal primers M1SS and BC2_uni_R. In the authors' own workflow: For normalization, 1 million high-quality reads, each with a distinct molecular identifier, were randomly selected from each sample. Instead of being binned into consensus sequences, reads that shared molecular identifiers were thrown out. MiTCR, run with a Q25 quality threshold and the strictest error-elimination algorithm, handled CDR3 identification, clonotype clustering and error correction. A nonparametric unseen species model with Euler transformation was used to estimate a lower bound on total TCR beta diversity. The public reads were run again by TCRdb, first through fastp at Q25 and then through MiXCR, and only productive beta chains were kept. Here each entry gathers all rows of one CDR3 protein and keeps the most common genes and DNA. These V and J calls are TCRdb output, not the study's own analysis. The sample table shows roughly 2 million distinct CDR3 sequences, and about 50% are seen once. The ten most abundant clones make up 2.1% of the sample.

Systemically healthy Caucasian individuals from Russia, approximately 39 in total and aged roughly 6 to 100 years, were included as donors. About 10 milliliters of peripheral blood were collected from each donor into EDTA-treated Vacutainer tubes. Ficoll-Paque density-gradient centrifugation was used to isolate PBMCs, with at least 6.5 million obtained per sample. Total RNA, at least 6 micrograms per sample, was extracted from PBMCs with Trizol reagent. For every donor, flow cytometry on a PBMC aliquot measured the percentage of naive CD45RAhigh/CD27high T cells. The clonotype was recovered from a woman between 40 and 50 years old in good health. The sequencing sample was made of blood.

Read as DNA, the sequence is TGTGCCAGCAGCCGCAAAAACTACGAGCAGTACTTC. The translation is CASSRKNYEQYF. The V and J genes are TRBV6-6 and TRBJ2-7, with no confidently assigned D gene. The CDR3 goes from the cysteine to the phenylalanine over 12 residues. Of the read, only the CDR3 DNA is kept; its 36 bases are in frame from base 1. Between the V and J ends, shortened by 6 bases and 3 bases respectively, the junction contains 9 bases. CDR1 MNHNY and CDR2 SVGAGI were looked up in the germline V gene (reference sequence).